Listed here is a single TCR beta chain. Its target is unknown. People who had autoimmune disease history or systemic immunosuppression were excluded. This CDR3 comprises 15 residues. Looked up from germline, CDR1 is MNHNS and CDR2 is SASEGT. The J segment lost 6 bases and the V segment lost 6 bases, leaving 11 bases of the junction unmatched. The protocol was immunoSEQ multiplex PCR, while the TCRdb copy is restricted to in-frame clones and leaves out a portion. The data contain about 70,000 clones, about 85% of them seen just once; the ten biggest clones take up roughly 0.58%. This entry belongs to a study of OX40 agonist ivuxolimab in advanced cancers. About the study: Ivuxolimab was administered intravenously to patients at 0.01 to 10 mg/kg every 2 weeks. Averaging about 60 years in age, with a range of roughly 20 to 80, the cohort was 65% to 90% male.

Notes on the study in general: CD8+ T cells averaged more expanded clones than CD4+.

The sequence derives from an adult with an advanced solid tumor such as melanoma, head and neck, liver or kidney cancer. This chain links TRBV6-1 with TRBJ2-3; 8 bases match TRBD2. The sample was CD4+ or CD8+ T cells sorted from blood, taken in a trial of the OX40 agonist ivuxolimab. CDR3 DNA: TGTGCCAGCAGCCTGATGGGACTAGAAACCGATACGCAGTATTTT. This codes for CASSLMGLETDTQYF.